These T cell receptor beta chains were read from a single sample in a study of OX40 agonist ivuxolimab in advanced cancers. Only in-frame clones appear in the TCRdb table, and some are missing; sequencing was by immunoSEQ multiplex PCR. The repertoire holds about 19,000 clones, with approximately 86% as singletons. Sequencing used CD4+ or CD8+ T cells sorted from blood, obtained in a trial of the OX40 agonist ivuxolimab. Source of these receptors: an adult with an advanced solid tumor such as melanoma, head and neck, liver or kidney cancer. The CDR3 runs from the conserved cysteine through the conserved F or W. D genes are given only for firm matches. Size is stated for part of the rows, as once, few or many counts, or as a class when the clone is expanded.

d_gene: -; j_gene: TRBJ2-1; v_gene: TRBV10-3; abundance: -; CDR3nt: TGTGCCATCGGGACGTACAATGAGCAGTTCTTC; CDR3aa: CAIGTYNEQFF
d_gene: -; j_gene: TRBJ2-3; v_gene: TRBV2; abundance: -; CDR3nt: TGTGCCAGCAGTGATGGTCATAGCACAGATACGCAGTATTTT; CDR3aa: CASSDGHSTDTQYF
d_gene: TRBD2; j_gene: TRBJ2-3; v_gene: TRBV27; abundance: -; CDR3nt: TGTGCCAGCAGTTTGTTACTGGGACTAGCGGGGGTAGGGGGCCCGGATACGCAGTATTTT; CDR3aa: CASSLLLGLAGVGGPDTQYF
d_gene: -; j_gene: TRBJ2-7; v_gene: TRBV7-8; abundance: -; CDR3nt: TGTGCCAGCAGCTTAGCGATGGGTGCCTCCTACGAGCAGTACTTC; CDR3aa: CASSLAMGASYEQYF
d_gene: -; j_gene: TRBJ2-2; v_gene: TRBV5-4; abundance: -; CDR3nt: TGTGCCAGCAGCTTGGTGAGGGACTCCGGGGAGCTGTTTTTT; CDR3aa: CASSLVRDSGELFF
d_gene: -; j_gene: TRBJ2-5; v_gene: TRBV9; abundance: -; CDR3nt: TGTGCCAGCAGCGGCCAACAAGAGACCCAGTACTTC; CDR3aa: CASSGQQETQYF
d_gene: -; j_gene: TRBJ1-4; v_gene: TRBV6-1; abundance: -; CDR3nt: TGTGCCAGCAGTGAATGGGTAGGGACAAATGAAAAACTGTTTTTT; CDR3aa: CASSEWVGTNEKLFF
d_gene: -; j_gene: TRBJ2-1; v_gene: TRBV6-1; abundance: many; CDR3nt: TGTGCCAGCAGTGAAAATGGTGCGGGGTCCTACAATGAGCAGTTCTTC; CDR3aa: CASSENGAGSYNEQFF
d_gene: TRBD2; j_gene: TRBJ2-7; v_gene: TRBV6-1; abundance: -; CDR3nt: TGTGCCAGCAGTGAATGGGGTAGCGGGGGATCTGGGCAGTACTTC; CDR3aa: CASSEWGSGGSGQYF
d_gene: -; j_gene: TRBJ2-7; v_gene: TRBV5-5; abundance: few; CDR3nt: TGTGCCAGCAGCTTGGGACGGCAGGGGGGTATCTACGAGCAGTACTTC; CDR3aa: CASSLGRQGGIYEQYF
d_gene: -; j_gene: TRBJ1-1; v_gene: TRBV6-5; abundance: -; CDR3nt: TGTGCCAGCAGTTACATAGCAGGGGAGAACACTGAAGCTTTCTTT; CDR3aa: CASSYIAGENTEAFF
d_gene: -; j_gene: TRBJ2-3; v_gene: TRBV18; abundance: few; CDR3nt: TGTGCCAGCTCACCAGGACAAAGCTTCGCAGATACGCAGTATTTT; CDR3aa: CASSPGQSFADTQYF
d_gene: -; j_gene: TRBJ2-7; v_gene: TRBV6-9; abundance: -; CDR3nt: TGTGCCAGCAGTTACTCGACGGTCAAATTCGAGCAGTACTTC; CDR3aa: CASSYSTVKFEQYF
d_gene: -; j_gene: TRBJ1-1; v_gene: TRBV9; abundance: once; CDR3nt: TGTGCCAGCAGGGGGGCGAGTCGCACTGAAGCTTTCTTT; CDR3aa: CASRGASRTEAFF
d_gene: -; j_gene: TRBJ2-5; v_gene: TRBV7-2; abundance: -; CDR3nt: TGTGCCAGCAGCTTATACCAGGGAGGAGAGACCCAGTACTTC; CDR3aa: CASSLYQGGETQYF
d_gene: TRBD2; j_gene: TRBJ2-3; v_gene: TRBV7-2; abundance: -; CDR3nt: TGTGCCAGCAGCTCCTGGGACTACAACACAGATACGCAGTATTTT; CDR3aa: CASSSWDYNTDTQYF
d_gene: -; j_gene: TRBJ2-1; v_gene: TRBV27; abundance: -; CDR3nt: TGTGCCAGCAGTTTCGCGAGCTCCTACAATGAGCAGTTCTTC; CDR3aa: CASSFASSYNEQFF
d_gene: TRBD1; j_gene: TRBJ1-1; v_gene: TRBV9; abundance: -; CDR3nt: TGTGCCAGCAGAGGGACAGGGGTTGGCACTGAAGCTTTCTTT; CDR3aa: CASRGTGVGTEAFF
d_gene: -; j_gene: TRBJ1-6; v_gene: TRBV13; abundance: -; CDR3nt: TGTGCCAGCAGTCCCCCAAGGACTTGGCGCTCACCCCTCCACTTT; CDR3aa: CASSPPRTWRSPLHF
d_gene: -; j_gene: TRBJ1-2; v_gene: TRBV5-6; abundance: -; CDR3nt: TGTGCCAGCAGCAGGACGGGGGGCTACACCTTC; CDR3aa: CASSRTGGYTF
d_gene: -; j_gene: TRBJ2-3; v_gene: TRBV6-5; abundance: -; CDR3nt: TGTGCCAGCTCCTGGGGGCGGGACGGCACAGATACGCAGTATTTT; CDR3aa: CASSWGRDGTDTQYF
d_gene: -; j_gene: TRBJ1-3; v_gene: TRBV27; abundance: once; CDR3nt: TGTGCCAGCAGGCTCTCTGGAAACACCATATATTTT; CDR3aa: CASRLSGNTIYF
d_gene: TRBD2; j_gene: TRBJ2-3; v_gene: TRBV5-1; abundance: -; CDR3nt: TGCGCCAGCAGCTTCCGGACTAGCGGGGTTAGCACAGATACGCAGTATTTT; CDR3aa: CASSFRTSGVSTDTQYF
d_gene: -; j_gene: TRBJ1-2; v_gene: TRBV7-9; abundance: -; CDR3nt: TGTGCCAGCAGCCCCGCTTGGGACACCGCGAATGGCTACACCTTC; CDR3aa: CASSPAWDTANGYTF
d_gene: TRBD1; j_gene: TRBJ1-2; v_gene: TRBV4-3; abundance: -; CDR3nt: TGCGCCAGCAGCCAAGTCCGGGCTACAGGGGATCATGGCTACACCTTC; CDR3aa: CASSQVRATGDHGYTF
d_gene: TRBD2; j_gene: TRBJ2-2; v_gene: TRBV11-2; abundance: -; CDR3nt: TGTGCCAGCAGCTTCGTAGCGGGGGGAGGGAGCGGGGAGCTGTTTTTT; CDR3aa: CASSFVAGGGSGELFF
d_gene: -; j_gene: TRBJ1-1; v_gene: TRBV5-4; abundance: -; CDR3nt: TGTGCCAGCACCCCCCAAGGTCAGCCGGCGAACACTGAAGCTTTCTTT; CDR3aa: CASTPQGQPANTEAFF
d_gene: -; j_gene: TRBJ1-2; v_gene: TRBV7-9; abundance: once; CDR3nt: TGTGCCAGCAGCTTAGCGCGTCATTATGGCTACACCTTC; CDR3aa: CASSLARHYGYTF
d_gene: -; j_gene: TRBJ1-2; v_gene: TRBV11-2; abundance: -; CDR3nt: TGTGCCAGCAGCCTCGAGAATGGCTACACCTTC; CDR3aa: CASSLENGYTF
d_gene: -; j_gene: TRBJ2-5; v_gene: TRBV11-3; abundance: -; CDR3nt: TGTGCCAGCAGCAAGAGGGGGGAAGAGACCCAGTACTTC; CDR3aa: CASSKRGEETQYF
d_gene: TRBD2; j_gene: TRBJ2-1; v_gene: TRBV6-1; abundance: -; CDR3nt: TGTGCCAGCAGTGAATATTATGGGACTAGCTCCCGCAATGAGCAGTTCTTC; CDR3aa: CASSEYYGTSSRNEQFF
d_gene: TRBD2; j_gene: TRBJ2-7; v_gene: TRBV7-8; abundance: once; CDR3nt: TGTGCCAGCAGCACCGGACTAGCTGGATACGAGCAGTACTTC; CDR3aa: CASSTGLAGYEQYF
d_gene: TRBD1; j_gene: TRBJ1-6; v_gene: TRBV27; abundance: -; CDR3nt: TGTGCCAGCAGTTTTACAGGGGGCGTTTTCACTTCACCCCTCCACTTT; CDR3aa: CASSFTGGVFTSPLHF
d_gene: -; j_gene: TRBJ1-5; v_gene: TRBV15; abundance: few; CDR3nt: TGTGCCACCAGCAGTGATTTTCGGTCGACTCAGCCCCAGCATTTT; CDR3aa: CATSSDFRSTQPQHF
d_gene: -; j_gene: TRBJ2-1; v_gene: TRBV4-2; abundance: few; CDR3nt: TGTGCCAGCAGCCAAGAGACAGCTACCTCCTACAATGAGCAGTTCTTC; CDR3aa: CASSQETATSYNEQFF
d_gene: -; j_gene: TRBJ2-7; v_gene: TRBV10-3; abundance: -; CDR3nt: TGTGCCATCAGTGGAGGGTACAGGGCCGATTACGAGCAGTACTTC; CDR3aa: CAISGGYRADYEQYF
d_gene: -; j_gene: TRBJ2-3; v_gene: TRBV5-4; abundance: -; CDR3nt: TGTGCCAGCAGCTTCTGGGGGGGCGATCTGTATTTT; CDR3aa: CASSFWGGDLYF
d_gene: TRBD1; j_gene: TRBJ2-7; v_gene: TRBV13; abundance: -; CDR3nt: TGTGCCAGCAGCTTTTACAGGGGGCCCTGGGAGCAGTACTTC; CDR3aa: CASSFYRGPWEQYF
d_gene: -; j_gene: TRBJ2-2; v_gene: TRBV7-9; abundance: -; CDR3nt: TGTGCCACGTTCGTGGCCGGGGAGCTGTTTTTT; CDR3aa: CATFVAGELFF
d_gene: -; j_gene: TRBJ1-1; v_gene: TRBV4-2; abundance: -; CDR3nt: TGTGCCAGCAGCCAAGATCGCGGCTGGGGGGACACTGAAGCTTTCTTT; CDR3aa: CASSQDRGWGDTEAFF
d_gene: -; j_gene: TRBJ1-4; v_gene: TRBV25-1; abundance: -; CDR3nt: TGTGCCAGCAGTGGAGGACCCAATGAAAAACTGTTTTTT; CDR3aa: CASSGGPNEKLFF
d_gene: -; j_gene: TRBJ1-2; v_gene: TRBV30; abundance: few; CDR3nt: TGTGCCTGGAGTCCCCCCCGGGGTACTAACTATGGCTACACCTTC; CDR3aa: CAWSPPRGTNYGYTF